This T cell receptor beta chain was captured by sequencing in a study of blood T cell repertoires in COVID-19. Study context: The United States, Italy and Spain were the sources of the acute and convalescent COVID-19 samples.

In the authors' workflow: Reference gene primer amplification gave nucleated cell count estimates. TCRdb's table, derived via immunoSEQ multiplex PCR, lists solely in-frame clones and lacks some. That table supplies the V and J calls and clone size; D and trimming were determined from the DNA. The table records a few hundred thousand clones, around 90% of them present only once. The sequenced sample consisted of peripheral blood. The receptor was derived from a man between 18 and 35 years old with active or convalescent COVID-19.

This CDR3 reads CASSYSGQGVTEAFF. The CDR3 DNA follows: TGTGCCAGCAGTTACTCGGGACAGGGGGTCACTGAAGCTTTCTTT. V gene TRBV6-5 combines with J gene TRBJ1-1; 11 nucleotides align to TRBD1. The V and J ends lost 0 bases and 4 bases, in that order; junction bases with no gene match: 1. This CDR3 is built from 15 residues. The V gene's germline CDR1 is MNHEY and CDR2 SVGAGI.